The subject of this entry is one T cell receptor (beta chain). These data are taken from a study of blood T cell repertoires in COVID-19. Study background: In each case, the material was cDNA or gDNA derived from T cells, B-cell-depleted T cells, or PBMCs.

The V gene end was trimmed by 9 bases and the J gene end by 0 bases; junction bases not matched to a gene: 9. The CDR3 has 15 residues. Germline CDR1 and CDR2: LNHDA and SQIVND (reference sequence). In the source study's methods: Amplifying reference gene primers gave estimates of nucleated cell counts. The repertoire was sequenced with immunoSEQ multiplex PCR; TCRdb's copy has only in-frame clones and lacks some. Clone size and the V and J calls come from that table; the DNA yielded D and trimming. The sample lists about 280,000 clones, roughly 91% seen once, with around 2% in the top ten. The source material was PBMCs or T cells enriched from blood (not recorded which). The J gene is TRBJ2-3, the V gene TRBV19, with 7 bases that match TRBD1. The sequence was collected from a woman aged 55-69 years in a cohort exposed to, infected with or recovered from COVID-19 (not recorded which). CDR3 protein: CASSLDRASTDTQYF. In nucleotides, the CDR3 is TGTGCCAGCTCACTCGACAGGGCGAGCACAGATACGCAGTATTTT.